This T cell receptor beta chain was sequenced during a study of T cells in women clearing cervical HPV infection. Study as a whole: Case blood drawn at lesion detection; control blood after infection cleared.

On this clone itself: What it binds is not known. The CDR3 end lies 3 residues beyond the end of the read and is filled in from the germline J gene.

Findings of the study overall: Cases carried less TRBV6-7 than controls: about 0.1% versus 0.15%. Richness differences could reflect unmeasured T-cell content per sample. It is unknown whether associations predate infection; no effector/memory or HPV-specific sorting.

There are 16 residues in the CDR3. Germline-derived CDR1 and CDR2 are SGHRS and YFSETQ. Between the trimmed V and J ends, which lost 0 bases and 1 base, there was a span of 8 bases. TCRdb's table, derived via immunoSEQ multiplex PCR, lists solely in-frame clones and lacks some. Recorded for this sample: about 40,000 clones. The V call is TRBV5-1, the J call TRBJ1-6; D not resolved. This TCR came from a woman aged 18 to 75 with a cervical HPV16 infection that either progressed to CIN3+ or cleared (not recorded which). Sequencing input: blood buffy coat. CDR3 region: CASSLAGVSYNSPLHF. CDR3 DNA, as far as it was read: TGCGCCAGCAGCTTGGCCGGGGTTTCCTATAATTCACCC.